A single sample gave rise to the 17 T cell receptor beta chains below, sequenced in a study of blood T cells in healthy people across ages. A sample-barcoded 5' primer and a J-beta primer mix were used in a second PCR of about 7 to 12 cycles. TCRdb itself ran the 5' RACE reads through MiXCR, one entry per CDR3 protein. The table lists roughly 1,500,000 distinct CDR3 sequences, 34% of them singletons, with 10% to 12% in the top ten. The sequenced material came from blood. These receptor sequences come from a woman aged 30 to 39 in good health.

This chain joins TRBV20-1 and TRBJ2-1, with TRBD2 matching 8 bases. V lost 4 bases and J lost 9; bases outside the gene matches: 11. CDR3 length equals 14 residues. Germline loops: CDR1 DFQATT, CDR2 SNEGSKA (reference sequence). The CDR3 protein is CSATSGRKSSEQFF. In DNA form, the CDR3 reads TGCAGTGCTACCAGCGGGAGAAAGTCTAGTGAGCAGTTCTTC.

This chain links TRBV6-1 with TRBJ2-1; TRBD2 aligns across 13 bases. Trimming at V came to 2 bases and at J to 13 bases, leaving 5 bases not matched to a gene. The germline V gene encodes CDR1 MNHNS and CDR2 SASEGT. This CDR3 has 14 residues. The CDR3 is CASSELGTSGAQFF. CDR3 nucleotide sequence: TGTGCCAGCAGTGAACTCGGGACTAGCGGGGCCCAGTTCTTC.

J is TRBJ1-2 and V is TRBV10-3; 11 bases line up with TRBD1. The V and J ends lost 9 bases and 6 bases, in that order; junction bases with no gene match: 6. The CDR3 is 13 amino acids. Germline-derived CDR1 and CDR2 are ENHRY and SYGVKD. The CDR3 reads CAMWTGGYHGYTF. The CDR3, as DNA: TGTGCCATGTGGACAGGGGGCTATCATGGCTACACCTTC.

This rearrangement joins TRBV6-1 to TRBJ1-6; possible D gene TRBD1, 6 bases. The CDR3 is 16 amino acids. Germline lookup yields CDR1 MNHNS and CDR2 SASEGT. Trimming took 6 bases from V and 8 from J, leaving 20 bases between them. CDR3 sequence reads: CASSFLQGNGDSPLHF. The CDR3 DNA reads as TGTGCCAGCAGCTTCTTACAGGGAAATGGCGATTCACCCCTCCACTTT.

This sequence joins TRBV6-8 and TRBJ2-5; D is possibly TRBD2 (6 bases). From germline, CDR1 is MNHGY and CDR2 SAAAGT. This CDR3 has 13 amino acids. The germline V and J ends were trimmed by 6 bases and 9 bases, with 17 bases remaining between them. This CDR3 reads CASRGRPISAQYF. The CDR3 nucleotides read TGTGCCAGCAGAGGGAGGCCAATTTCGGCCCAGTACTTC.

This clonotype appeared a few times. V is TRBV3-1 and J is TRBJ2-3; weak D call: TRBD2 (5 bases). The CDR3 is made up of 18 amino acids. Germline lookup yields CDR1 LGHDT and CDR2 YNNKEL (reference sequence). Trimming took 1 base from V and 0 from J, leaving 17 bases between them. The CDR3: CASSQARRPSFSTDTQYF. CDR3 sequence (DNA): TGTGCCAGCAGCCAAGCGAGGAGGCCTTCATTTAGCACAGATACGCAGTATTTT.

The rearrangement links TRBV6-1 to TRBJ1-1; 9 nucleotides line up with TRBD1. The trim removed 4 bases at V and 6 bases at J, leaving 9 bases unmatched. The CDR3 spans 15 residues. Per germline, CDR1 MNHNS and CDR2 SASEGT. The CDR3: CASSGDRAGDAEAFF. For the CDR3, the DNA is TGTGCCAGCAGTGGGGACAGGGCGGGGGACGCTGAAGCTTTCTTT.

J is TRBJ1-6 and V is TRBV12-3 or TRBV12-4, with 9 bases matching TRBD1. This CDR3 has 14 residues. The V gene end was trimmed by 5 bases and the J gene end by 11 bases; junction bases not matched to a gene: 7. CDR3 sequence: CASSLGTGHAPLHF. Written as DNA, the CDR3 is TGTGCCAGCAGTCTTGGGACAGGGCATGCACCCCTCCACTTT.

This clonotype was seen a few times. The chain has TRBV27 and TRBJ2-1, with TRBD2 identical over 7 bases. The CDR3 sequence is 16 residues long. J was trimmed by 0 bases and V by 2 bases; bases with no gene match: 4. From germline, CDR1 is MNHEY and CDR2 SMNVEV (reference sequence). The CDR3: CASSLAGVRSYNEQFF. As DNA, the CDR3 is TGTGCCAGCAGTTTAGCGGGGGTCCGCTCCTACAATGAGCAGTTCTTC.

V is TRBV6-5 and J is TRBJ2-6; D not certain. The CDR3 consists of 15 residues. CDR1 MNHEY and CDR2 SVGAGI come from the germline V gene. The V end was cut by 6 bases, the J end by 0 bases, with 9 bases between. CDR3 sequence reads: CASRSTRSGANVLTF. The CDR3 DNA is TGTGCCAGCAGATCCACCCGCTCTGGGGCCAACGTCCTGACTTTC.

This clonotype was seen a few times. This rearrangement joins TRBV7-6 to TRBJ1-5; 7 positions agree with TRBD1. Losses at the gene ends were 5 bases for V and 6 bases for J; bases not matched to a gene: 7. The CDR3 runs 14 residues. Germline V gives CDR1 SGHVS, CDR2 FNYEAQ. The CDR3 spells CASSHPPGGQPQHF. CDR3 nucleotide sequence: TGTGCCAGCAGCCATCCCCCAGGGGGTCAGCCCCAGCATTTT.

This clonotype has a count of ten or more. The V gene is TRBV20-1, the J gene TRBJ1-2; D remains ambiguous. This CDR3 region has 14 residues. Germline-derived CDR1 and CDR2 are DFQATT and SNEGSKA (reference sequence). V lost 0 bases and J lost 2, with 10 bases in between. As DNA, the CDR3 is TGCAGTGCTAGAGATCTTTTGGGGAACTATGGCTACACCTTC. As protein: CSARDLLGNYGYTF.

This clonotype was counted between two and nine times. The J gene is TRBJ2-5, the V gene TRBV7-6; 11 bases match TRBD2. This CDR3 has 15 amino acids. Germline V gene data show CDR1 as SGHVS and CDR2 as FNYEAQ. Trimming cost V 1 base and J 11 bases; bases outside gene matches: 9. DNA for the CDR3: TGTGCCAGCAGCTTAGGACTAGCGGGATCAAGGGAGCAGTACTTC. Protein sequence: CASSLGLAGSREQYF.

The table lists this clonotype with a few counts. CDR3: CASSQDGLATGDEQFF. The CDR3 bases are TGTGCCAGCAGCCAAGATGGGCTAGCCACTGGGGATGAGCAGTTCTTC. The chain has TRBV3-1 and TRBJ2-1; maybe TRBD2 (5 bases). V gave up 0 bases and J gave up 8 bases, with 17 bases separating them. This CDR3 spans 16 amino acids. Germline V gives CDR1 LGHDT, CDR2 YNNKEL (reference sequence).

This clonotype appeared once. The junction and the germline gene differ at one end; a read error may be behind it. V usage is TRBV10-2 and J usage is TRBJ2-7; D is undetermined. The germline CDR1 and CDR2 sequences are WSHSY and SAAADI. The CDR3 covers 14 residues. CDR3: CAGSATLNPYEQYF. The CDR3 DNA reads TGCGCCGGCAGTGCGACCCTGAACCCCTACGAGCAGTACTTC.

The CDR3 DNA reads TGTGCCGGACGACAGGGGGCGAGGGCAGATACGCAGTATTTT. Translating it yields CAGRQGARADTQYF. The chain couples TRBV6-1 to TRBJ2-3; 10 bases map to TRBD1. V trimming: 11 bases; J trimming: 4 bases; junction bases outside the gene matches: 9. Germline assignment: CDR1 MNHNS and CDR2 SASEGT. The CDR3 runs to 14 residues.

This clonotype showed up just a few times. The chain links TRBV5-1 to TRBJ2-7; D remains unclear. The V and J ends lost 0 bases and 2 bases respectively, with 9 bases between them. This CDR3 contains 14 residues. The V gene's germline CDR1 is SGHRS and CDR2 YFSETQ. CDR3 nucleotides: TGCGCCAGCAGCTTGGATCCCACTACCTACGAGCAGTACTTC. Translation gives CASSLDPTTYEQYF.